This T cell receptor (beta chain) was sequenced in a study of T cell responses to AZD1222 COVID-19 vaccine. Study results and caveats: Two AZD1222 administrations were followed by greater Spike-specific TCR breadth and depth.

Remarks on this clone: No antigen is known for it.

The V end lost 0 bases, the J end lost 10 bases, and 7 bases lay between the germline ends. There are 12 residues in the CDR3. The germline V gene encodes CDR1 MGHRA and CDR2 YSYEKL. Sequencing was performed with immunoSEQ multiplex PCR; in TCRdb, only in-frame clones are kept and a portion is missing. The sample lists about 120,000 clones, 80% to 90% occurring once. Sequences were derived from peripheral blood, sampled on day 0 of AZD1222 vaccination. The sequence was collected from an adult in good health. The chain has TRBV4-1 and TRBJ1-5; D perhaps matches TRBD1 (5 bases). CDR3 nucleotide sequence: TGCGCCAGCAGCCAAGAAGGACAACCCCAGCATTTT. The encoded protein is CASSQEGQPQHF.